This T cell receptor (beta chain) was sequenced during a study of blood T cell repertoires in COVID-19. Study background: The samples span acute and convalescent COVID-19 from the United States, Italy and Spain. T cells, B-cell-depleted T cells, or PBMCs provided the cDNA or gDNA that served as material.

This clone has just a few counts. Authors' methods: Amplification of reference gene primers provided the estimated nucleated cell counts. TCRdb's copy holds only in-frame clones and misses some; the assay was immunoSEQ multiplex PCR. The DNA gave D and trimming, while V, J and clone size come from that table. The sample records approximately 160,000 clones, roughly 81% being singletons. Germline V lookup: CDR1 LGHNA, CDR2 YSLEER. Deletions cut 0 bases from V and 0 bases from J, with 16 bases between. The CDR3 has 18 residues. The sequencing input was peripheral blood. The V gene is TRBV4-3, the J gene TRBJ2-3, with D tentatively TRBD1 (6 bases). This sequence was found in a middle-aged man who had recovered from COVID-19. The CDR3 spells CASSQDVHRQVSTDTQYF. The CDR3 coding sequence is TGCGCCAGCAGCCAAGACGTTCACCGACAGGTCAGCACAGATACGCAGTATTTT.